The entry that follows covers one T cell receptor (beta chain) sequence. Authors' analysis steps: Counts of nucleated cells, estimated from reference gene primer amplification, were obtained. Libraries were prepared by immunoSEQ multiplex PCR; TCRdb keeps only in-frame clonotypes and omits some of them. V, J and clone size are taken as reported in that table, and D and trimming were inferred from the DNA itself. The table includes under 300,000 clones, roughly 82% detected once. The sample comes from a study of blood T cell repertoires in COVID-19. Study-level background: From the United States, Italy and Spain came samples of acute and convalescent COVID-19. From T cells, B-cell-depleted T cells, or PBMCs came the material, which was cDNA or gDNA.

V lost 4 bases and J lost 13, with 16 bases in between. This CDR3 is 13 amino acids long. The V gene's germline CDR1 is LGHDT and CDR2 YNNKEL (reference sequence). The TCR sequence derives from a woman aged 40 to 50 who had recovered from COVID-19. V usage is TRBV3-1 (or the pseudogene TRBV3-2) and J usage is TRBJ1-4; a possible D gene is TRBD1 (5 bases). Sequenced sample: peripheral blood. The DNA of the CDR3 is TGTGCCAGCAGCCGCACCGGGGGAGAGAGACTGTTTTTT. Protein: CASSRTGGERLFF.